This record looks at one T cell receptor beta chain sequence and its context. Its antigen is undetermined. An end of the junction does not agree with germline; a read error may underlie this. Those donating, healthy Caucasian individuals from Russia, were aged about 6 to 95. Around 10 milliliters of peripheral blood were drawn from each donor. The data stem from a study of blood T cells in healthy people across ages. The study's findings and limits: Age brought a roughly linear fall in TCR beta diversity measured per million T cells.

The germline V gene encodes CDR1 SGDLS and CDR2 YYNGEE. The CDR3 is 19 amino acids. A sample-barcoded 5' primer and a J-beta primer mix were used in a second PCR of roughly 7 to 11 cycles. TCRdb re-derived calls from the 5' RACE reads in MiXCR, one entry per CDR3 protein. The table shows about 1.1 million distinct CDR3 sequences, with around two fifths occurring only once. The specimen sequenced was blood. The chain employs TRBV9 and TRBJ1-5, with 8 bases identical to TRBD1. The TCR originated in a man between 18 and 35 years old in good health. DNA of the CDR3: TGTGCCAGCAGCGTAGTGATGGGACAGGCCCATCATAGCAATCAGCCCCGGCATTTT. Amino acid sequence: CASSVVMGQAHHSNQPRHF.